This entry lists 14 T cell receptor beta chains sequenced from one sample in a study of T-cell memory formation after mild COVID-19. In TCRdb, the 5' RACE reads were re-called with MiXCR into one record per CDR3 protein. Of 2,000 to 2,500 distinct CDR3 sequences detected, less than 75% appear once; the ten largest clones hold roughly a tenth. The sequencing sample was made of PBMCs or a T cell subset sorted from them (not recorded which). These TCRs come from an adult who had mild COVID-19 (a few samples of this study predate the infection). Cell type and time point are not known.

This clonotype was seen only once. V is TRBV16 and J is TRBJ1-1, with 11 bases matching TRBD1. The CDR3 totals 20 residues. With V trimmed by 2 bases and J by 4 bases, 18 bases remained unmatched. The germline gives CDR1 KGHSY, CDR2 FQNENV. Here the CDR3 reads CASSQTYSKRTGGVGTEAFF. Written as DNA, the CDR3 is TGTGCCAGCAGCCAAACCTATAGTAAAAGGACAGGGGGCGTAGGCACTGAAGCTTTCTTT. Variable domain in full (rest from reference TRBV16 and TRBJ1-1): GEEVAQTPKHLVRGEGQKAKLYCAPIKGHSYVFWYQQVLKNEFKFLISFQNENVFDETGMPKERFSAKCLPNSPCSLEIQATKLEDSAVYFCASSQTYSKRTGGVGTEAFFGQGTRLTVV.

This clonotype is categorized as large. The J gene is TRBJ2-5, the V gene TRBV27; D not certain. The CDR3 totals 13 residues. Trimming cost V 6 bases and J 2 bases, with 10 bases left between them. Germline loops: CDR1 MNHEY, CDR2 SMNVEV (reference sequence). CDR3 sequence (DNA): TGTGCCAGCAGCCAAAATTTTCAAGAGACCCAGTACTTC. Protein product: CASSQNFQETQYF.

This chain joins TRBV12-3 or TRBV12-4 and TRBJ2-5; no definite D call. V lost 3 bases and J lost 2, with 10 bases in between. This CDR3 has 14 residues. CDR3 protein: CASSFIGRQETQYF. The CDR3 DNA is TGTGCCAGCAGTTTTATAGGCCGTCAAGAGACCCAGTACTTC.

V and J are TRBV12-3 or TRBV12-4 and TRBJ2-3; the match to TRBD2 covers 12 bases. V dropped 5 bases and J dropped 3; count of bases not matched to a gene: 12. The CDR3 totals 18 residues. The CDR3 DNA is TGTGCCAGCAGTCCCCTACCCCTGACTAGCGGGAGAACAGATACGCAGTATTTT. Amino acids: CASSPLPLTSGRTDTQYF.

V is TRBV29-1 and J is TRBJ2-5, with D tentatively TRBD1 (6 bases). The CDR3 is made up of 12 amino acids. Per the germline V gene, CDR1 is SQVTM and CDR2 is ANQGSEA. V gave up 7 bases and J gave up 5 bases, with 14 bases separating them. The DNA for the CDR3 is TGCAGCGCAGGGGCGTTGGGTGAGACCCAGTACTTC. This codes for CSAGALGETQYF.

The chain joins TRBV5-1 to TRBJ2-7; the match to TRBD2 covers 7 bases. CDR3 size: 15 residues. The germline CDR1 and CDR2 sequences are SGHRS and YFSETQ. V trimming: 3 bases; J trimming: 4 bases; junction bases outside the gene matches: 10. The CDR3 nucleotides are TGCGCCAGCAGCTCACCGGGACTACCACCTTACGAGCAGTACTTC. It translates to CASSSPGLPPYEQYF.

The chain has TRBV6-5 and TRBJ2-6, with D perhaps being TRBD1 or TRBD2 (5 bases each). The CDR3 has 12 amino acids. CDR1 and CDR2 from the germline V gene are MNHEY and SVGAGI. Trimming left V 8 bases short and J 5 bases short, with 7 bases between. The CDR3 DNA reads TGTGCCAGCGGGGACCGGGCCAACGTCCTGACTTTC. Amino acids: CASGDRANVLTF.

This chain joins TRBV29-1 and TRBJ2-3; the match to TRBD2 covers 8 bases. The CDR3 length is 14 residues. J was trimmed by 4 bases and V by 7 bases; bases with no gene match: 10. Per the germline V gene, CDR1 is SQVTM and CDR2 is ANQGSEA. CDR3 bases: TGCAGCGCCGACCAAGGACTAGCTGCAGATACGCAGTATTTT. Amino acids: CSADQGLAADTQYF.

The rearrangement links TRBV7-8 to TRBJ2-7; 11 bases align to TRBD2. With V trimmed by 3 bases and J by 2 bases, 6 bases remained unmatched. In germline, CDR1 is SGHVS, CDR2 FQNEAQ. The CDR3 covers 16 residues. CDR3 amino acids: CASSFTTSGSAYEQYF. The CDR3 DNA sequence: TGTGCCAGCAGCTTCACAACTAGCGGGAGCGCCTACGAGCAGTACTTC.

The rearrangement links TRBV2 to TRBJ2-7, with D uncertain. In germline, CDR1 is SNHLY, CDR2 FYNNEI. Trimming removed 8 bases from V and 2 bases from J, with 16 bases in between. The CDR3 sequence is 14 residues long. CDR3 in DNA: TGTGCCAGCGGGTCAAGGGATCCCGCCTACGAGCAGTACTTC. Translation: CASGSRDPAYEQYF.

This clonotype is labeled large. The chain joins TRBV7-2 to TRBJ2-1; D assignment may be TRBD1 or TRBD2 (5 bases each). The length of the CDR3 is 13 residues. V was trimmed by 3 bases and J by 5 bases, leaving 8 bases between them. CDR1 is SGHTA, CDR2 FQGNSA, per germline. As DNA, the CDR3 is TGTGCCAGCAGCTTTGTGGGGGACAATGAGCAGTTCTTC. This codes for CASSFVGDNEQFF. Drawing the rest from reference TRBV7-2 and TRBJ2-1, the complete variable domain is GAGVSQSPSNKVTEKGKDVELRCDPISGHTALYWYRQSLGQGLEFLIYFQGNSAPDKSGLPSDRFSAERTGGSVSTLTIQRTQQEDSAVYLCASSFVGDNEQFFGPGTRLTVL.

This chain uses TRBV20-1 with TRBJ2-5; D is possibly TRBD1 (5 bases). Between the trimmed V and J ends, which lost 0 bases and 4 bases, there was a span of 12 bases. Germline V gene sequence: CDR1 DFQATT, CDR2 SNEGSKA (reference sequence). The CDR3 length is 14 residues. CDR3 coding DNA: TGCAGTGCTAGAGATCCGCAGGGTCGAGAGACCCAGTACTTC. Amino acids: CSARDPQGRETQYF.

This clonotype was counted a single time. CDR3 amino acids: CSAPASGDEQFF. The CDR3 DNA follows: TGCAGTGCCCCCGCCAGCGGGGATGAGCAGTTCTTC. J is TRBJ2-1 and V is TRBV20-1; 7 bases map to TRBD2. V dropped 6 bases and J dropped 8; count of bases not matched to a gene: 7. In germline, CDR1 is DFQATT, CDR2 SNEGSKA (reference sequence). This CDR3 region has 12 residues.

This clonotype is large in the sample. The genes are TRBV5-1 and TRBJ1-1, with D perhaps TRBD1 (6 bases). This CDR3 is built from 18 residues. Trimming left V 1 base short and J 0 bases short, with 19 bases between. The germline V gene has CDR1 SGHRS and CDR2 YFSETQ. DNA of the CDR3: TGCGCCAGCAGCTTGTGGCCGGGACAAGGGATTATGAACACTGAAGCTTTCTTT. The encoded protein is CASSLWPGQGIMNTEAFF.